This entry lists 30 T cell receptor beta chains sequenced from one sample in a study of sequential checkpoint blockade in melanoma (dated by TCRdb to 2018 to 2020). The intended sense of this specimen's treatment or condition label: randomized to nivolumab then ipilimumab (arm A) or the reverse (arm B). The library relied on the immunoSEQ multiplex PCR assay. TCRdb holds this immuneACCESS table with in-frame rearrangements only. Some clones are missing; in checked studies, unresolved V genes explain under half, and the rest has no known cause. The sample includes fewer than 30,000 clones, with 75% to 85% observed a single time. The ten largest clonotypes hold less than 20% of the sample. Material: CD8+ T cells sorted from blood (inferred from file names), obtained from a patient given nivolumab and ipilimumab in sequence. The origin of the receptors is a human donor with melanoma.

V is TRBV10-3 and J is TRBJ1-1; 8 nucleotides agree with TRBD1. The CDR3 runs to 16 residues. The germline CDR1 and CDR2 sequences are ENHRY and SYGVKD. J was trimmed by 0 bases and V by 1 base; bases with no gene match: 4. CDR3 amino acids: CAISELLQGVNTEAFF. The CDR3 nucleotides read TGTGCCATCAGTGAGTTATTACAGGGGGTGAACACTGAAGCTTTCTTT.

Comment on this clone: One end of the junction is discordant with germline, which a read error may explain. The chain employs TRBV5-4 and TRBJ2-3, with 13 bases identical to TRBD2. CDR1 is SGHNT, CDR2 YYREEE, per germline (reference sequence). This CDR3 is 18 amino acids long. The CDR3 DNA reads as TGCGCCAGCAGCCAAGAACTAGCGGGAGGGCCAAGTACAGATACGCAGTATTTT. Translating gives CASSQELAGGPSTDTQYF.

The chain couples TRBV7-2 to TRBJ2-7, with 7 bases fitting TRBD1. Trimming took 6 bases from V and 5 from J; bases not matched to a gene: 4. Germline V CDR1 and CDR2: SGHTA, FQGNSA. The CDR3 sequence is 12 residues long. CDR3 sequence reads: CASRYDRDEQYF. The CDR3 region has the DNA TGTGCCAGCAGATACGACAGGGACGAGCAGTACTTC.

This clone showed up just a few times. The chain uses TRBV28 and TRBJ1-3, with D maybe TRBD1 (6 bases). V dropped 5 bases and J dropped 4 bases, with 21 bases sitting between them. The germline V gene has CDR1 MDHEN and CDR2 SYDVKM. This CDR3 spans 17 amino acids. CDR3 in amino acids: CASSMGFGGAFGNTIYF. In nucleotides, the CDR3 is TGTGCCAGCAGTATGGGTTTTGGGGGGGCGTTCGGAAACACCATATATTTT. Drawing the rest from reference TRBV28 and TRBJ1-3, the complete variable domain is DVKVTQSSRYLVKRTGEKVFLECVQDMDHENMFWYRQDPGLGLRLIYFSYDVKMKEKGDIPEGYSVSREKKERFSLILESASTNQTSMYLCASSMGFGGAFGNTIYFGEGSWLTVV.

V is TRBV7-8 and J is TRBJ1-1; D is possibly TRBD1 (5 bases). Trimming took 4 bases from V and 0 from J, leaving 12 bases between them. Germline V lookup: CDR1 SGHVS, CDR2 FQNEAQ. The CDR3 length is 15 residues. The CDR3 nucleotides are TGTGCCAGCAGCTCTTCGACAGCTTTGAACACTGAAGCTTTCTTT. Translation: CASSSSTALNTEAFF.

The chain recombines TRBV20-1 with TRBJ2-5; D uncertain. The J call may not be correct, given that the DNA end is closer to TRBJ2-7. Germline V gives CDR1 DFQATT, CDR2 SNEGSKA (reference sequence). This CDR3 has 11 amino acids. CDR3 DNA sequence: TGCAGTGCTCCTAGGTACTACGAGCAGTACTTC. Its protein is CSAPRYYEQYF.

This clone was picked up a small number of times. Here the CDR3 reads CASGGTSGSFWEQYF. CDR3 sequence (DNA): TGTGCCAGCGGAGGGACTAGCGGGAGTTTCTGGGAGCAGTACTTC. The chain joins TRBV28 to TRBJ2-7; TRBD2 matches at 14 bases. After removal of 8 bases from V and 7 bases from J, the junction contained 10 bases not matched to a gene. In germline, CDR1 is MDHEN, CDR2 SYDVKM. The CDR3 runs to 15 residues.

V usage is TRBV5-5 and J usage is TRBJ1-6, with 7 bases that match TRBD1. With 1 base clipped from V and 8 bases from J, the junction kept 6 bases outside the gene matches. This CDR3 contains 15 residues. The V gene's germline CDR1 is SGHKS and CDR2 YYEKEE (reference sequence). The CDR3 sequence: CASSLLGGDYSPLHF. CDR3 DNA: TGTGCCAGCAGCTTGCTAGGGGGCGATTATTCACCCCTCCACTTT.

V usage is TRBV6-5 and J usage is TRBJ2-7, with 11 bases matching TRBD2. From germline, CDR1 is MNHEY and CDR2 SVGAGI. The V gene end was trimmed by 2 bases and the J gene end by 8 bases; junction bases not matched to a gene: 8. The CDR3 extends over 15 amino acids. In DNA, the CDR3 is TGTGCCAGCAGTTACCCTACTAGCGGGAGTGTTCAGCAGTACTTC. Translation: CASSYPTSGSVQQYF.

J is TRBJ1-6 and V is TRBV29-1; D may be TRBD1 (5 bases). V gave up 5 bases and J gave up 4 bases, with 12 bases separating them. The germline gives CDR1 SQVTM, CDR2 ANQGSEA. This CDR3 has 14 amino acids. CDR3: CSVSTGGYNSPLHF. The DNA for the CDR3 is TGCAGCGTTTCGACGGGGGGATATAATTCACCCCTCCACTTT.

With regard to this clone: An end of the junction does not agree with germline; a read error may underlie this. The V call is TRBV7-2, the J call TRBJ2-1; 9 bases agree with TRBD2. There are 13 residues in the CDR3. CDR1 is SGHTA and CDR2 is FQGNSA in the germline V gene. CDR3 DNA sequence: TGCCTCGCGGCGGGAGGGCCGGGCAATGAGCAGTTCTTC. It translates to CLAAGGPGNEQFF. The full variable domain, completed using reference TRBV7-2 and TRBJ2-1, is GAGVSQSPSNKVTEKGKDVELRCDPISGHTALYWYRQSLGQGLEFLIYFQGNSAPDKSGLPSDRFSAERTGGSVSTLTIQRTQQEDSAVYLCLAAGGPGNEQFFGPGTRLTVL.

This chain links TRBV7-9 with TRBJ2-3; 8 nucleotides match TRBD2. After removal of 3 bases from V and 6 bases from J, the junction contained 11 bases not matched to a gene. The CDR3 consists of 16 residues. The germline CDR1 and CDR2 sequences are SEHNR and FQNEAQ (reference sequence). The CDR3 is CASSLSFGGAPDTQYF. The CDR3 bases are TGTGCCAGCAGCTTGAGTTTCGGGGGGGCCCCGGATACGCAGTATTTT.

This clone was counted only a few times. The V call is TRBV19, the J call TRBJ1-2, with TRBD1 as a possible D gene (5 bases). Trimming removed 10 bases from V and 4 bases from J, with 16 bases in between. The germline V gene encodes CDR1 LNHDA and CDR2 SQIVND (reference sequence). The CDR3 has 13 amino acids. CDR3 sequence: CATSPTGVYGYTF. DNA of the CDR3: TGTGCCACTAGCCCTACAGGCGTCTATGGCTACACCTTC.

The J gene is TRBJ2-2, the V gene TRBV28; TRBD1 matches at 7 bases. CDR1 and CDR2 (germline): MDHEN, SYDVKM. CDR3 length: 15 residues. The V and J ends lost 6 bases and 1 base, in that order; junction bases with no gene match: 5. The CDR3 bases are TGTGCCAGCAGCTACGGACAGGTGAACACCGGGGAGCTGTTTTTT. As protein: CASSYGQVNTGELFF.

The chain recombines TRBV7-2 with TRBJ2-7, with D perhaps TRBD1 (5 bases). Per the germline V gene, CDR1 is SGHTA and CDR2 is FQGNSA. V was clipped by 5 bases and J by 3 bases, with 14 bases between them. The CDR3 covers 14 residues. CDR3 sequence (DNA): TGTGCCAGCAGCAGAGCAGGGATCTACTACGAGCAGTACTTC. Encoded protein: CASSRAGIYYEQYF. Variable domain in full (rest from reference TRBV7-2 and TRBJ2-7): GAGVSQSPSNKVTEKGKDVELRCDPISGHTALYWYRQSLGQGLEFLIYFQGNSAPDKSGLPSDRFSAERTGGSVSTLTIQRTQQEDSAVYLCASSRAGIYYEQYFGPGTRLTVT.

V gene TRBV29-1 combines with J gene TRBJ2-7, with 10 bases matching TRBD1. Germline V gene sequence: CDR1 SQVTM, CDR2 ANQGSEA. CDR3 size: 14 residues. V trimming: 6 bases; J trimming: 2 bases; junction bases outside the gene matches: 7. The CDR3: CSVAGQGVAYEQYF. The CDR3 coding sequence is TGCAGCGTAGCAGGACAGGGGGTGGCCTACGAGCAGTACTTC.

This clone was observed a single time. The chain has TRBV7-2 and TRBJ2-5; D gene ambiguous. This CDR3 region has 11 residues. V shed 4 bases and J shed 5 bases, with 5 bases lying between them. Per the germline V gene, CDR1 is SGHTA and CDR2 is FQGNSA. This CDR3 is CASSSVETQYF. The CDR3 nucleotides read TGTGCCAGCAGCTCCGTGGAGACCCAGTACTTC.

Only one count was recorded for this clone. The chain carries TRBV7-2 and TRBJ1-4; perhaps TRBD1 as D (6 bases). Germline V gives CDR1 SGHTA, CDR2 FQGNSA. V lost 5 bases and J 8 bases, leaving 18 bases between the germline ends. This CDR3 contains 15 residues. Here the CDR3 reads CASSQQGYKWEKLFF. CDR3 bases: TGTGCCAGCAGCCAGCAGGGGTACAAGTGGGAAAAACTGTTTTTT.

The chain carries TRBV28 and TRBJ2-7; no clear D. The V gene lost 5 bases and the J gene lost 2 bases, with 10 bases spanning the gap. The germline V gene encodes CDR1 MDHEN and CDR2 SYDVKM. The CDR3 contains 13 residues. The chain's CDR3 is CASSLDNTYEQYF. In DNA form, the CDR3 reads TGTGCCAGCAGTCTCGACAACACCTACGAGCAGTACTTC.

The rearrangement joins TRBV5-6 to TRBJ2-1; the D gene is possibly TRBD2 (7 bases). CDR1 SGHDT and CDR2 YYEEEE come from the germline V gene. The CDR3 covers 14 residues. V was cut by 5 bases and J by 0 bases, with 9 bases left in between. CDR3 sequence (DNA): TGTGCCAGCAGTGGGGGGGCCTCCTACAATGAGCAGTTCTTC. It specifies CASSGGASYNEQFF.

V and J are TRBV6-8 and TRBJ1-1; D is uncertain. V gave up 8 bases and J gave up 4 bases, with 32 bases separating them. The CDR3 consists of 19 residues. Germline CDR1 and CDR2: MNHGY and SAAAGT. In DNA form, the CDR3 reads TGTGCCAGCCCGGCCGGACTACCAACCCACTGGTATCGCGGCACTGAAGCTTTCTTT. This gives the protein CASPAGLPTHWYRGTEAFF.

This chain links TRBV7-6 with TRBJ2-7; weak D call: TRBD1 (6 bases). Trimming removed 1 base from V and 5 bases from J, with 15 bases in between. CDR3 size: 15 residues. Per the germline V gene, CDR1 is SGHVS and CDR2 is FNYEAQ. The CDR3 DNA sequence: TGTGCCAGCAGCTTAGTCACCAGGGGAGACCACGAGCAGTACTTC. Residues: CASSLVTRGDHEQYF.

This sequence joins TRBV9 and TRBJ2-3; 7 nucleotides agree with TRBD1. The CDR3 sequence is 14 residues long. V gave up 3 bases and J gave up 2 bases; unmatched junction bases: 3. Germline lookup yields CDR1 SGDLS and CDR2 YYNGEE. The chain's CDR3 is CASSGDSDTDTQYF. The CDR3 region has the DNA TGTGCCAGCAGCGGGGACAGTGACACAGATACGCAGTATTTT. The entire variable domain, with the rest obtained from reference TRBV9 and TRBJ2-3, is as follows: DSGVTQTPKHLITATGQRVTLRCSPRSGDLSVYWYQQSLDQGLQFLIQYYNGEERAKGNILERFSAQQFPDLHSELNLSSLELGDSALYFCASSGDSDTDTQYFGPGTRLTVL.

In DNA form, the CDR3 reads TGTGCCAGCAGTCAGGGCGTGAGCTCCTACGAGCAGTACTTC. This codes for CASSQGVSSYEQYF. The rearrangement joins TRBV2 to TRBJ2-7; D is perhaps TRBD1 (5 bases). Trimming removed 5 bases at V and 0 bases at J, with 11 bases between. The CDR3 consists of 14 residues. Germline V gives CDR1 SNHLY, CDR2 FYNNEI. Looking up the rest from reference TRBV2 and TRBJ2-7 gives the full variable domain: EPEVTQTPSHQVTQMGQEVILRCVPISNHLYFYWYRQILGQKVEFLVSFYNNEISEKSEIFDDQFSVERPDGSNFTLKIRSTKLEDSAMYFCASSQGVSSYEQYFGPGTRLTVT.

This clone was recorded only once. The chain carries TRBV4-1 and TRBJ2-1; TRBD1 agrees at 12 bases. This CDR3 comprises 18 residues. After removal of 3 bases from V and 5 bases from J, the junction contained 11 bases not matched to a gene. Germline CDR1 MGHRA, CDR2 YSYEKL. The CDR3 DNA reads TGCGCCAGCAGCCAGGTACCGGGACAGGGGGCGCGGGACAATGAGCAGTTCTTC. Its translation: CASSQVPGQGARDNEQFF.

This clone was seen once. This chain uses TRBV2 with TRBJ1-1; D is unclear. Per germline, CDR1 SNHLY and CDR2 FYNNEI. The germline V and J ends were trimmed by 1 base and 2 bases, with 11 bases remaining between them. This CDR3 region has 15 residues. As DNA, the CDR3 is TGTGCCAGCAGTGAAGATTACTCTTTTAACACTGAAGCTTTCTTT. It is translated as CASSEDYSFNTEAFF.

Concerning this clone: The junction shows a germline mismatch at one end, possibly a read error. The chain combines TRBV28 with TRBJ2-5; D is possibly TRBD1 (5 bases). The closer fit of TRBJ2-7 to the DNA end suggests the J call may be wrong. Germline V lookup: CDR1 MDHEN, CDR2 SYDVKM. The CDR3 consists of 14 residues. CDR3 in DNA: TGTACCAGCAGTTTCCTGGGGCGCTCCTACGAGCAGTACTTC. This codes for CTSSFLGRSYEQYF.

The chain combines TRBV23-1 with TRBJ1-6, with D perhaps matching TRBD1 (6 bases). TRBV23-1 is given ORF status, its function remaining uncertain. V lost 10 bases, J lost 1 base, and 11 bases lay in between. The CDR3 length is 14 residues. This CDR3 reads CATEGGSYNSPLHF. CDR3 in DNA: TGCGCCACCGAAGGGGGATCCTATAATTCACCCCTCCACTTT.

The chain employs TRBV27 and TRBJ1-4; tentatively, D is TRBD1 (5 bases). In germline, CDR1 is MNHEY, CDR2 SMNVEV (reference sequence). The length of the CDR3 is 14 residues. Trimming pared 2 bases from V and 10 bases from J, leaving 14 bases between. Here the CDR3 reads CASSLRGVWGKLFF. For the CDR3, the DNA is TGTGCCAGCAGTTTAAGGGGCGTCTGGGGAAAACTGTTTTTT.

The chain links TRBV6-1 to TRBJ1-6; maybe TRBD1 (6 bases). V dropped 5 bases and J dropped 9 bases, with 14 bases sitting between them. Germline-derived CDR1 and CDR2 are MNHNS and SASEGT. This CDR3 is built from 14 residues. The CDR3 spells CASSYDSGVSPLHF. The CDR3 coding sequence is TGTGCCAGCAGTTATGACTCAGGGGTTTCACCCCTCCACTTT.